This TCR beta chain was observed in a study of control samples from healthy donors and cancer patients. This clone has just one count. Other DNA sequences in the sample encode the same CDR3. V dropped 4 bases and J dropped 3 bases, with 8 bases sitting between them. The CDR3 consists of 13 residues. Germline V gives CDR1 LGHDT, CDR2 YNNKEL (reference sequence). Assay used: immunoSEQ multiplex PCR; TCRdb lists only in-frame clones, some missing. This sample has some 120,000 clones, with around 87% found just once. Sequencing was performed on blood. This clonotype was obtained from a man aged 40-50 years in good health. The chain combines TRBV3-1 (or the pseudogene TRBV3-2) with TRBJ2-3, with D unclear. As DNA, the CDR3 is TGTGCCAGCAGCCCGCCTACGACAGATACGCAGTATTTT. Residues: CASSPPTTDTQYF.